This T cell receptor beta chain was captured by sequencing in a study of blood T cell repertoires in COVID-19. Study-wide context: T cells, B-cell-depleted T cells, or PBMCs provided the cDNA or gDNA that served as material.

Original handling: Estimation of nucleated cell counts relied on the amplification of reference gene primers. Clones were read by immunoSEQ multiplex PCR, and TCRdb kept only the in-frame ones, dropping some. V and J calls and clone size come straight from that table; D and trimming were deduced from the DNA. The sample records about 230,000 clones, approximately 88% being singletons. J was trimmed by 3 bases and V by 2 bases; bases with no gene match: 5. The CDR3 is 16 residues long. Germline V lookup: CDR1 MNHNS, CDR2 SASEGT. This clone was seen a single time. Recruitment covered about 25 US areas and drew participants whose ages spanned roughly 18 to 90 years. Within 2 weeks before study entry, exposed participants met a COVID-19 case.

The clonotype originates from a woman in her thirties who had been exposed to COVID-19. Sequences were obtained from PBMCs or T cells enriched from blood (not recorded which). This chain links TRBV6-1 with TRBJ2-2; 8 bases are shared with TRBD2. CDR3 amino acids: CASSESTSGDTGELFF. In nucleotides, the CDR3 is TGTGCCAGCAGTGAAAGCACTAGCGGAGACACCGGGGAGCTGTTTTTT.